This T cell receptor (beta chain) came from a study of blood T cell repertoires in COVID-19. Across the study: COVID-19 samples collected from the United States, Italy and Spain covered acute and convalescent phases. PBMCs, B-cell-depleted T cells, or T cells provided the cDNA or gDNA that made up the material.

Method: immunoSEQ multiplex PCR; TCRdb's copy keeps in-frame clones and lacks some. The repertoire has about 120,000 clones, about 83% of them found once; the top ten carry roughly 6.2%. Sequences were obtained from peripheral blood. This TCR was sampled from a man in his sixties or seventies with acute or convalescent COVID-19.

CDR3: CASSYSKVWQGAYEQYF. The CDR3 DNA is TGTGCCAGCAGTTACTCGAAGGTTTGGCAGGGCGCCTACGAGCAGTACTTC. The rearrangement uses TRBV6-2 or TRBV6-3 and TRBJ2-7, with D tentatively TRBD1 (5 bases). The V end lost 0 bases, the J end lost 2 bases, and 17 bases lay between the germline ends. The length of the CDR3 is 17 residues. Germline values: CDR1 MNHEY, CDR2 SVGEGT.